The clone carrying this T cell receptor (beta chain) has a handful of counts. Its antigen is unidentified. From germline, CDR1 is ENHRY and CDR2 SYGVKD. The ends were cut back, 7 bases at V and 3 bases at J, with 15 bases in the middle. This CDR3 has 15 amino acids. Scientists made TCR beta libraries using quantitative 5'-RACE with molecular barcodes. TCRdb independently ran MiXCR on the 5' RACE reads; one entry per CDR3 protein. The table has approximately 260,000 distinct CDR3 sequences, 15% to 20% seen once; the top ten hold roughly 34%. This entry is derived from a study of CD8 T cells in ankylosing spondylitis. Findings and caveats of the study: There were earlier reports of some motif variants in reactive arthritis synovial fluid and blood. Matched synovial fluid from ankylosing spondylitis patients was reported to be enriched for disease-linked clones.

The gene calls are TRBV10-3 and TRBJ2-2; D perhaps matches TRBD1 (6 bases). The specimen sequenced was blood, either unsorted or a sorted T cell fraction (not recorded which). This receptor was identified in a male donor with ankylosing spondylitis or in good health (not recorded which). The CDR3 region has the DNA TGTGCCATCACCGACAGGAATAGGGACACCGGGGAGCTGTTTTTT. Amino acid sequence: CAITDRNRDTGELFF.